This TCR beta chain was sequenced in a study of T-cell reconstitution after alpha-beta-depleted transplantation in children. Preparation of the TCRbeta library was carried out with unique molecular identifiers. TCRdb re-called the PCR reads with MiXCR, one entry per CDR3 protein. The table lists about 250,000 distinct CDR3 sequences, 24% of them singletons. General study results and limits: T-cell numbers and diversity one year post-transplant derived largely from freshly generated T cells.

Germline V gene sequence: CDR1 MNHEY, CDR2 SVGEGT. This CDR3 contains 20 residues. V was clipped by 0 bases and J by 0 bases; unmatched bases: 13. This clonotype was observed a handful of times. Its antigen is not identified. The clonotype originates from a female patient aged 2 to 10 who had a stem cell transplant for congenital amegakaryocytic thrombocytopenia, so the T cells may come from the graft donor. The specimen comprised PBMCs, mostly from graft donor cells, sampled 360 days after TCRalphabeta/CD19-depleted stem cell transplant. This chain links TRBV6-2 or TRBV6-3 with TRBJ2-3; 9 bases map to TRBD2. The CDR3 nucleotides are TGTGCCAGCAGTTACTCGTATGTCCTAGCGGGACGGACTAGCACAGATACGCAGTATTTT. This translates into CASSYSYVLAGRTSTDTQYF.